The rows below give T cell receptor beta chains drawn from one sample of a study of shared clonotypes between healthy human individuals. Assay: immunoSEQ multiplex PCR; the TCRdb copy retains only in-frame clones and omits some. The repertoire consists of fewer than 600,000 clones, with about 76% occurring once and the leading ten covering less than 15%. Sequenced material: PBMCs. All receptors derive from a woman aged 35 to 49 in good health. Some clones in this sample may be carry-over from other donors' samples. Both conserved end residues are part of each CDR3. The D gene is left open where the match is weak. Some rows have no size entry. The others give once, few or many, or a class for an expanded clone.

clone size,V gene,D gene,J gene,CDR3 protein,CDR3 DNA
NA,TRBV5-4,TRBD1,TRBJ2-7,CASSLGSGTVYEQYF,TGTGCCAGCAGCTTGGGGTCCGGGACAGTCTACGAGCAGTACTTC
NA,TRBV6-6,TRBD2,TRBJ2-7,CASRSLAGGYEQYF,TGTGCCAGCAGATCTCTAGCGGGAGGCTACGAGCAGTACTTC
NA,TRBV18,NA,TRBJ1-6,CASSPTTGNNSPLHF,TGTGCCAGCTCCCCGACAACGGGTAATAATTCACCCCTCCACTTT
NA,TRBV7-3,NA,TRBJ2-3,CASSPRAAGDTQYF,TGTGCCAGCAGTCCCCGGGCGGCGGGAGATACGCAGTATTTT
NA,TRBV5-6,TRBD1,TRBJ2-4,CASSTGGSRGNIQYF,TGTGCCAGCAGTACAGGGGGCTCTAGGGGAAACATTCAGTACTTC
once,TRBV28,TRBD1,TRBJ1-1,CASSFDRGLEAFF,TGTGCCAGCAGTTTCGACAGGGGGCTTGAAGCTTTCTTT
many,TRBV25-1,NA,TRBJ1-6,CASSESENSPLHF,TGTGCCAGCAGTGAATCTGAGAATTCACCCCTCCACTTT
NA,TRBV13,NA,TRBJ2-3,CASSLDRGTQYF,TGTGCCAGCAGCTTGGATCGAGGCACGCAGTATTTT
NA,TRBV15,TRBD2,TRBJ2-1,CATSISGRSRFF,TGTGCCACCAGCATTAGCGGGAGGTCACGGTTCTTC
few,TRBV6-4,NA,TRBJ2-3,CASSEGGSTDTQYF,TGTGCCAGCAGTGAGGGCGGAAGCACAGATACGCAGTATTTT
NA,TRBV10-2,TRBD2,TRBJ2-1,CASRLAGGYNEQFF,TGCGCCAGCAGGCTAGCGGGAGGGTACAATGAGCAGTTCTTC